Listed below are T cell receptor beta chains from one sample, sequenced in a study of T cells in Graves' hyperthyroidism and ophthalmopathy. MiXCR, applied by TCRdb to the multiplex PCR reads, yields one record per CDR3 protein. Of about 520,000 distinct CDR3 sequences listed, around 22% were seen once; the top ten hold approximately 10%. Input material: blood. Receptor source: a woman in her thirties with Graves' ophthalmopathy. Each CDR3 is given with its conserved first and last residue. The D gene is left open where the match is weak. Only some rows state a clone size, as once, few, many or a class for expanded clones.

TRBJ1-5	TRBD1	many	TRBV28	CASSSTGGLYSSNQPQHF	TGTGCCAGCAGTTCGACAGGGGGTCTGTATAGTAGCAATCAGCCCCAGCATTTT
TRBJ1-1	-	many	TRBV24-1	CATSVPVNTEAFF	TGTGCCACCAGTGTTCCAGTGAACACTGAAGCTTTCTTT
TRBJ1-3	-	many	TRBV11-3	CASSLQGSLSGNTIYF	TGTGCCAGCAGCTTACAGGGCAGCCTCTCTGGAAACACCATATATTTT
TRBJ1-2	TRBD1	-	TRBV28	CASSPPTGAPNYGYTF	TGTGCCAGCAGTCCCCCGACAGGGGCACCTAACTATGGCTACACCTTC
TRBJ2-7	-	many	TRBV25-1	CASSVGQGIHEQYF	TGTGCCAGCAGTGTGGGGCAAGGAATCCACGAGCAGTACTTC
TRBJ1-5	-	many	TRBV12-3/TRBV12-4	CASSLMYSNQPQHF	TGTGCCAGCAGTTTGATGTATAGCAATCAGCCCCAGCATTTT
TRBJ2-7	-	-	TRBV18	CASSITGEGSYEQYF	TGTGCCAGCTCGATCACAGGGGAGGGGTCCTACGAGCAGTACTTC
TRBJ1-2	-	-	TRBV11-2	CASSLARGDGYTF	TGTGCCAGCAGCTTAGCCCGGGGAGATGGCTACACCTTC
TRBJ1-2	-	many	TRBV12-3/TRBV12-4	CASSLWSGAGGYTF	TGTGCCAGCAGTTTATGGTCCGGGGCAGGTGGCTACACCTTC
TRBJ1-6	TRBD1	few	TRBV7-2	CASSRQGANSPLHF	TGTGCCAGCAGTCGACAGGGAGCAAATTCACCCCTCCACTTT
TRBJ2-2	TRBD1	many	TRBV6-1	CASSETGAGELFF	TGTGCCAGCAGTGAAACAGGGGCCGGGGAGCTGTTTTTT
TRBJ2-5	-	few	TRBV5-5	CASSLAFGVETQYF	TGTGCCAGCAGCTTGGCATTTGGGGTAGAGACCCAGTACTTC
TRBJ2-7	-	many	TRBV6-1	CASSEVGGQYF	TGTGCCAGCAGTGAAGTTGGGGGGCAGTACTTC
TRBJ1-1	TRBD1	many	TRBV20-1	CSNDRVNTEAFF	TGCAGCAATGACAGGGTAAACACTGAAGCTTTCTTT
TRBJ1-5	TRBD1	few	TRBV12-3/TRBV12-4	CASSLSGQHSNQPQHF	TGTGCCAGCAGTTTATCGGGACAGCATAGCAATCAGCCCCAGCATTTT
TRBJ2-7	-	few	TRBV20-1	CSALGQSGGYEQYF	TGCAGTGCTTTAGGACAGAGTGGAGGCTACGAGCAGTACTTC
TRBJ2-7	-	once	TRBV7-2	CASSLSGEGYEQYF	TGTGCCAGCAGCTTATCCGGGGAAGGCTACGAGCAGTACTTC
TRBJ2-7	TRBD2	many	TRBV6-1	CASERRGGLSEQYF	TGTGCCAGCGAACGGCGGGGGGGCCTGAGCGAGCAGTACTTC
TRBJ1-2	-	few	TRBV19	CASSIRARGNYGYTF	TGTGCCAGTAGTATTCGGGCGCGGGGGAACTATGGCTACACCTTC
TRBJ1-5	-	many	TRBV28	CASGQPQHF	TGTGCCAGCGGTCAGCCCCAGCATTTT
TRBJ1-1	-	many	TRBV14	CASRQSNRRNTEAFF	TGTGCCAGCAGACAATCAAACAGGAGGAACACTGAAGCTTTCTTT
TRBJ1-5	-	-	TRBV14	CASSPGYGNQPQHF	TGTGCCAGCAGCCCTGGGTATGGCAATCAGCCCCAGCATTTT
TRBJ1-2	TRBD1	-	TRBV20-1	CSARGQGSYGYTF	TGCAGTGCTAGAGGACAGGGCTCTTATGGCTACACCTTC
TRBJ1-1	TRBD1	few	TRBV6-8	CASSYLDRGREAFF	TGTGCCAGCAGTTACTTGGACAGGGGGCGAGAAGCTTTCTTT
TRBJ2-2	TRBD2	-	TRBV11-2	CASSLVAGGTRTGELFF	TGTGCCAGCAGCTTAGTAGCGGGGGGGACACGTACCGGGGAGCTGTTTTTT
TRBJ2-7	-	many	TRBV19	CASSGKTQGSYEQYF	TGTGCCAGTAGTGGCAAAACACAGGGATCCTACGAGCAGTACTTC
TRBJ1-1	-	many	TRBV6-5	CASSYSRGFGTEAFF	TGTGCCAGCAGTTACTCCAGGGGTTTTGGCACTGAAGCTTTCTTT
TRBJ2-5	TRBD2	many	TRBV30	CAWQQNGGAGETQYF	TGTGCCTGGCAGCAAAACGGGGGGGCTGGAGAGACCCAGTACTTC
TRBJ2-5	-	many	TRBV10-3	CAIGDQPQETQYF	TGTGCCATCGGAGACCAGCCTCAAGAGACCCAGTACTTC
TRBJ1-1	-	-	TRBV6-2/TRBV6-3	CASSPKYREAFF	TGTGCCAGCAGCCCCAAGTATCGGGAAGCTTTCTTT
TRBJ2-5	TRBD2	few	TRBV20-1	CSASTSGQETQYF	TGCAGTGCTTCCACTAGCGGTCAAGAGACCCAGTACTTC
TRBJ2-5	-	many	TRBV18	CASSPTQGRETQYF	TGTGCCAGCTCACCAACACAGGGTCGGGAGACCCAGTACTTC
TRBJ2-7	-	-	TRBV11-1	CASSYAGPRGPYEQYF	TGTGCCAGCAGCTACGCCGGACCACGGGGACCCTACGAGCAGTACTTC
TRBJ2-3	TRBD2	few	TRBV6-1	CASTLPSGEPTDTQYF	TGTGCCAGCACCCTCCCGAGCGGGGAGCCAACAGATACGCAGTATTTT
TRBJ1-2	TRBD1	many	TRBV6-2/TRBV6-3	CASSYTDRDNGYTF	TGTGCCAGCAGTTATACCGACAGGGACAATGGCTACACCTTC
TRBJ2-2	TRBD2	many	TRBV12-3/TRBV12-4	CASSLKRGYTGELFF	TGTGCCAGCAGTTTGAAGCGGGGGTACACCGGGGAGCTGTTTTTT
TRBJ1-2	-	many	TRBV4-3	CASSQGTQGIGYGYTF	TGCGCCAGCAGCCAAGGGACGCAGGGGATAGGCTATGGCTACACCTTC
TRBJ1-1	TRBD1	many	TRBV28	CASSETGIGGNTEAFF	TGTGCCAGCAGCGAGACAGGGATAGGAGGAAACACTGAAGCTTTCTTT
TRBJ2-7	-	many	TRBV20-1	CSAAPLEESYEQYF	TGCAGTGCTGCCCCTCTGGAGGAGTCCTACGAGCAGTACTTC
TRBJ1-1	-	few	TRBV12-3/TRBV12-4	CANQGEGGTEAFF	TGTGCCAACCAAGGGGAGGGGGGCACTGAAGCTTTCTTT
TRBJ2-4	-	many	TRBV7-2	CASSLVSSEDIQYF	TGTGCCAGCAGCTTAGTGTCCAGCGAGGACATTCAGTACTTC
TRBJ1-2	-	many	TRBV7-9	CASSQGANGYTF	TGTGCCAGCAGCCAAGGGGCGAATGGCTACACCTTC
TRBJ1-1	-	many	TRBV11-3	CASSSRDENTEAFF	TGTGCCAGCAGCTCCAGGGATGAGAACACTGAAGCTTTCTTT
TRBJ1-1	-	many	TRBV6-5	CASAATWNTEAFF	TGTGCCAGCGCCGCGACGTGGAACACTGAAGCTTTCTTT
TRBJ1-1	TRBD1	many	TRBV9	CASSGRDRNTEAFF	TGTGCCAGCAGCGGGCGGGACAGGAACACTGAAGCTTTCTTT
TRBJ2-5	-	many	TRBV7-8	CASSLRQIETQYF	TGTGCCAGCAGCCTAAGACAGATAGAGACCCAGTACTTC
TRBJ2-5	-	few	TRBV27	CASSWGPQETQYF	TGTGCCAGCAGTTGGGGACCCCAAGAGACCCAGTACTTC
TRBJ2-5	-	few	TRBV28	CASSPRQRRETQYF	TGTGCCAGCAGTCCGCGACAGAGACGAGAGACCCAGTACTTC